These 25 T cell receptor beta chains were sequenced from one sample in a study of cytomegalovirus exposure and HLA in healthy donors. Primers: 60 Vbeta forward and 13 Jbeta reverse. Using immunoSEQ multiplex PCR, the repertoire was profiled, and TCRdb retains in-frame clones only, with some absent. The listing records around 50,000 clones. What was sequenced was PBMCs. The source is a male donor in good health and CMV-seronegative.

V is TRBV5-1 and J is TRBJ1-1, with D perhaps matching TRBD1 (5 bases). V shed 0 bases and J shed 1 base, with 7 bases lying between them. The CDR3 is 14 residues long. Germline V CDR1 and CDR2: SGHRS, YFSETQ. CDR3 loop: CASSLGGENTEAFF. CDR3 DNA: TGCGCCAGCAGCTTGGGGGGGGAGAACACTGAAGCTTTCTTT.

The J gene is TRBJ1-6, the V gene TRBV5-6; TRBD1 is a possible D gene (6 bases). The ends were cut back, 2 bases at V and 9 bases at J, with 9 bases in the middle. The CDR3 spans 13 residues. CDR1 is SGHDT and CDR2 is YYEEEE in the germline V gene. This chain's CDR3 is CASSFGDTSPLHF. The CDR3 nucleotides are TGTGCCAGCAGCTTTGGGGACACTTCACCCCTCCACTTT. Full variable domain (remainder filled in from reference TRBV5-6 and TRBJ1-6): DAGVTQSPTHLIKTRGQQVTLRCSPKSGHDTVSWYQQALGQGPQFIFQYYEEEERQRGNFPDRFSGHQFPNYSSELNVNALLLGDSALYLCASSFGDTSPLHFGNGTRLTVT.

The chain combines TRBV6-5 with TRBJ2-7, with 9 bases matching TRBD1. Germline V lookup: CDR1 MNHEY, CDR2 SVGAGI. CDR3 size: 15 residues. Trimming took 5 bases from V and 2 from J; bases not matched to a gene: 7. The CDR3 nucleotides are TGTGCCAGCAGTAGTACCGGGACAGGGACCTACGAGCAGTACTTC. This codes for CASSSTGTGTYEQYF.

The V gene is TRBV19, the J gene TRBJ2-4; TRBD1 is a possible D gene (5 bases). The CDR3 is made up of 16 amino acids. The germline V and J ends were trimmed by 1 base and 1 base, with 11 bases remaining between them. Germline CDR1 and CDR2: LNHDA and SQIVND (reference sequence). The CDR3 DNA is TGTGCCAGTAGTATAGTTGCAGGGCTGGCCAAAAACATTCAGTACTTC. Its protein is CASSIVAGLAKNIQYF.

The chain carries TRBV14 and TRBJ2-5; weak D call: TRBD1 (9 bases). The CDR3 runs 17 residues. Looked up from germline, CDR1 is SGHDN and CDR2 is FVKESK. V lost 0 bases and J 4 bases, leaving 18 bases between the germline ends. CDR3 nucleotides: TGTGCCAGCAGCCAAGATAGCGGGACAGGGTTGGTAGAGACCCAGTACTTC. It is translated as CASSQDSGTGLVETQYF. The full variable domain, rest sourced from reference TRBV14 and TRBJ2-5, is EAGVTQFPSHSVIEKGQTVTLRCDPISGHDNLYWYRRVMGKEIKFLLHFVKESKQDESGMPNNRFLAERTGGTYSTLKVQPAELEDSGVYFCASSQDSGTGLVETQYFGPGTRLLVL.

This chain joins TRBV9 and TRBJ1-1; perhaps TRBD1 as D (6 bases). Germline assignment: CDR1 SGDLS and CDR2 YYNGEE. The CDR3 has 17 residues. Trimming cost V 0 bases and J 1 base, with 16 bases left between them. DNA of the CDR3: TGTGCCAGCAGCGTAGGTACTTGGGGCAGGGGGAACACTGAAGCTTTCTTT. Protein product: CASSVGTWGRGNTEAFF.

V is TRBV27 and J is TRBJ1-2; TRBD1 matches 7 bases. CDR3 length: 14 amino acids. V was pared by 5 bases and J by 8 bases, with 11 bases of the junction left unmatched. Germline CDR1 is MNHEY and CDR2 is SMNVEV (reference sequence). CDR3 nucleotides: TGTGCCAGCAGTCCGAGGACAGGTCTAGGAGGCTACACCTTC. It specifies CASSPRTGLGGYTF.

In regard to this clone: A junction end diverges from the germline sequence, so it may reflect a read error. The J gene is TRBJ2-7, the V gene TRBV30; D not certain. Per germline, CDR1 GTSNPN and CDR2 SVGIG (reference sequence). The CDR3 spans 12 residues. CDR3 sequence reads: CAWSLWSQRLSF. The CDR3 DNA follows: TGTGCCTGGAGCCTTTGGTCTCAGCGTTTGTCCTTC.

This chain connects TRBV29-1 to TRBJ2-3; 8 bases fit TRBD2. V was clipped by 1 base and J by 6 bases; unmatched bases: 12. Germline CDR1 is SQVTM and CDR2 is ANQGSEA. The CDR3 loop spans 16 amino acids. CDR3 in amino acids: CSVEVAVAGPRDTQYF. The CDR3 coding sequence is TGCAGCGTTGAAGTTGCGGTAGCGGGGCCGAGGGATACGCAGTATTTT.

Regarding this clone: One end of the junction is discordant with germline, which a read error may explain. The chain links TRBV7-6 to TRBJ2-2; D remains ambiguous. The CDR3 spans 14 residues. Germline V gives CDR1 SGHVS, CDR2 FNYEAQ. The CDR3, as DNA: TGTGCCAGCAGTTTAGCCCCAAACACCGGGGAGCTGTTTTTT. Its translation is CASSLAPNTGELFF.

This sequence joins TRBV30 and TRBJ1-1; D call uncertain. V was cut by 2 bases and J by 4 bases, with 11 bases left in between. The CDR3 extends over 13 amino acids. Germline-derived CDR1 and CDR2 are GTSNPN and SVGIG (reference sequence). Here the CDR3 DNA reads TGTGCCTGGAGTACCCTTTGGCCCACTGAAGCTTTCTTT. It is translated as CAWSTLWPTEAFF. Drawing the rest from reference TRBV30 and TRBJ1-1, the complete variable domain is SQTIHQWPATLVQPVGSPLSLECTVEGTSNPNLYWYRQAAGRGLQLLFYSVGIGQISSEVPQNLSASRPQDRQFILSSKKLLLSDSGFYLCAWSTLWPTEAFFGQGTRLTVV.

V and J are TRBV5-1 and TRBJ1-1, with a tentative D call TRBD1 (5 bases). Deletions cut 7 bases from V and 1 base from J, with 5 bases between. Germline CDR1 is SGHRS and CDR2 is YFSETQ. The CDR3 length is 11 residues. The CDR3 is CASGQNTEAFF. In nucleotides, the CDR3 is TGCGCCAGCGGACAGAACACTGAAGCTTTCTTT.

The chain carries TRBV9 and TRBJ2-7; D possibly corresponds to TRBD2 (5 bases). There are 15 residues in the CDR3. Germline V gives CDR1 SGDLS, CDR2 YYNGEE. Between the trimmed V and J ends, which lost 2 bases and 0 bases, there was a span of 12 bases. CDR3 amino acids: CASSVGGRASYEQYF. CDR3 in DNA: TGTGCCAGCAGCGTCGGCGGGCGCGCCTCCTACGAGCAGTACTTC.

The V and J genes are TRBV30 and TRBJ2-7, with D possibly matching TRBD2 (7 bases). V was shortened by 4 bases and J by 2 bases, with 15 bases between the two germline ends. This CDR3 spans 14 amino acids. The germline CDR1 and CDR2 sequences are GTSNPN and SVGIG (reference sequence). The CDR3 sequence: CAWKGGGPTYEQYF. The CDR3 nucleotides read TGTGCCTGGAAAGGCGGGGGCCCGACCTACGAGCAGTACTTC.

V and J are TRBV18 and TRBJ1-6; D unresolved. V was pared by 0 bases and J by 2 bases, with 8 bases between. The CDR3 consists of 16 residues. Germline assignment: CDR1 KGHSH and CDR2 LQKENI. The CDR3 is CASSPPGRAYNSPLHF. Here the CDR3 DNA reads TGTGCCAGCTCACCACCGGGGAGGGCCTATAATTCACCCCTCCACTTT. Full variable domain (missing parts from reference TRBV18 and TRBJ1-6): NAGVMQNPRHLVRRRGQEARLRCSPMKGHSHVYWYRQLPEEGLKFMVYLQKENIIDESGMPKERFSAEFPKEGPSILRIQQVVRGDSAAYFCASSPPGRAYNSPLHFGNGTRLTVT.

V and J are TRBV6-5 and TRBJ1-1; D uncertain. V gave up 6 bases and J gave up 4 bases, with 12 bases separating them. CDR1 is MNHEY and CDR2 is SVGAGI in the germline V gene. The CDR3 consists of 13 residues. Here the CDR3 DNA reads TGTGCCAGCAGCCCCGGGTTTTCCACTGAAGCTTTCTTT. It yields the protein CASSPGFSTEAFF.

J is TRBJ2-2 and V is TRBV18; 9 bases agree with TRBD1. This CDR3 is built from 15 residues. Germline CDR1 and CDR2: KGHSH and LQKENI. After removal of 3 bases from V and 5 bases from J, the junction contained 4 bases not matched to a gene. Here the CDR3 DNA reads TGTGCCAGCTCACCGAAGACAGGGGGAACCGGGGAGCTGTTTTTT. Translating gives CASSPKTGGTGELFF.

The chain links TRBV7-8 to TRBJ2-5; tentative D call: TRBD2 (6 bases). In germline, CDR1 is SGHVS, CDR2 FQNEAQ. V was trimmed by 2 bases and J by 5 bases, leaving 15 bases between them. The length of the CDR3 is 15 residues. This CDR3 is CASSLSAGRGETQYF. The CDR3 DNA sequence: TGTGCCAGCAGCTTATCGGCAGGGCGGGGCGAGACCCAGTACTTC.

The chain joins TRBV11-2 to TRBJ1-4, with D possibly being TRBD1 (6 bases). V lost 8 bases and J lost 7, with 11 bases in between. CDR1 SGHAT and CDR2 FQNNGV come from the germline V gene. The CDR3 consists of 12 residues. This chain's CDR3 is CASGQSGEKLFF. The DNA for the CDR3 is TGTGCCAGCGGACAGTCGGGTGAAAAACTGTTTTTT. The full variable domain, completed using reference TRBV11-2 and TRBJ1-4, is EAGVAQSPRYKIIEKRQSVAFWCNPISGHATLYWYQQILGQGPKLLIQFQNNGVVDDSQLPKDRFSAERLKGVDSTLKIQPAKLEDSAVYLCASGQSGEKLFFGSGTQLSVL.

The genes are TRBV27 and TRBJ1-2; 9 nucleotides align to TRBD1. The germline gives CDR1 MNHEY, CDR2 SMNVEV (reference sequence). Trimming took 2 bases from V and 7 from J; bases not matched to a gene: 8. This CDR3 has 15 residues. The CDR3 DNA follows: TGTGCCAGCAGTTTAGTGGGCCCGGGACAGGGTGGCTACACCTTC. This codes for CASSLVGPGQGGYTF.

The CDR3 DNA follows: TGCGCCAGCAGTGTGACAGGTCGCATTTCTAACTATGGCTACACCTTC. Translated, it gives CASSVTGRISNYGYTF. This rearrangement joins TRBV10-1 to TRBJ1-2; D is possibly TRBD1 (6 bases). With 4 bases removed from V and 0 bases from J, the gap between germline ends came to 15 bases. CDR3 length equals 16 residues. Per the germline V gene, CDR1 is WNHNN and CDR2 is SYGVQD (reference sequence).

This chain uses TRBV4-2 with TRBJ2-2; TRBD1 agrees at 11 bases. V lost 4 bases and J lost 5; bases outside the gene matches: 3. CDR1 is LGHNA and CDR2 is YNFKEQ in the germline V gene. This CDR3 spans 15 amino acids. As DNA, the CDR3 is TGTGCCAGCAGCCTCGGGACAGGGGGGACCGGGGAGCTGTTTTTT. The encoded protein is CASSLGTGGTGELFF.

V and J are TRBV6-5 and TRBJ1-1, with D hard to call. CDR3 length: 15 amino acids. V was trimmed by 0 bases and J by 1 base, leaving 9 bases between them. Germline values: CDR1 MNHEY, CDR2 SVGAGI. DNA for the CDR3: TGTGCCAGCAGTTACTCGAGCTCAGGGAACACTGAAGCTTTCTTT. Amino acids: CASSYSSSGNTEAFF.

The chain uses TRBV6-6 and TRBJ1-3, with D tentatively TRBD1 (5 bases). Germline values: CDR1 MNHNY, CDR2 SVGAGI (reference sequence). Trimming shortened V by 4 bases and J by 3 bases, and 10 bases separated the two germline ends. The CDR3 totals 14 residues. CDR3 region: CASSLRGGGNTIYF. For the CDR3, the DNA is TGTGCCAGCAGTTTAAGGGGAGGTGGAAACACCATATATTTT.

The rearrangement uses TRBV6-5 and TRBJ2-1, with D maybe TRBD2 (7 bases). Trimming left V 0 bases short and J 8 bases short, with 14 bases between. Germline lookup yields CDR1 MNHEY and CDR2 SVGAGI. This CDR3 is built from 15 residues. The CDR3 is CASSYSTGRGHEQFF. In DNA form, the CDR3 reads TGTGCCAGCAGTTACTCGACGGGGCGGGGGCATGAGCAGTTCTTC.